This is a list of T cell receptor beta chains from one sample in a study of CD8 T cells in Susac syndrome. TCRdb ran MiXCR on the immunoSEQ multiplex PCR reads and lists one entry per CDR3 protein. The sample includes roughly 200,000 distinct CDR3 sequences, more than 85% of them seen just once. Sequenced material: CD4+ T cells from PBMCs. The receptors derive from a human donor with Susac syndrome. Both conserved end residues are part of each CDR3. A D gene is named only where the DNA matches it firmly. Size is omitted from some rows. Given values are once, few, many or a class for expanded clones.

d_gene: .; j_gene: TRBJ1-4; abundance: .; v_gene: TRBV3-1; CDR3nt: TGTGCCAGCAGCCAAGGTGGAACTAATGAAAAACTGTTTTTT; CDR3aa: CASSQGGTNEKLFF
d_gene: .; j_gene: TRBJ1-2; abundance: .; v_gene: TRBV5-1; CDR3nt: TGCGCCAGCAGCACAGGGCAGAACTATGGCTACACCTTC; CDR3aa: CASSTGQNYGYTF
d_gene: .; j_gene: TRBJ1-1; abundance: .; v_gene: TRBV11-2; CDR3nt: TGTGCCAGCAGCTTAGGTATTTGGACATCGACTGAAGCTTTCTTT; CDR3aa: CASSLGIWTSTEAFF
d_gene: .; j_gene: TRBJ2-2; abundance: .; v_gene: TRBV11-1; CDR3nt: TGTGCCAGCAGCCCCCGGACAGACGCGAACACCGGGGAGCTGTTTTTT; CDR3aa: CASSPRTDANTGELFF
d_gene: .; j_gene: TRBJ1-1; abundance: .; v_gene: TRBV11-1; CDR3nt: TGTGCCAGCAGCTTCTCCCTCACGGACAGCCAAGCTTTCTTT; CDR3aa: CASSFSLTDSQAFF
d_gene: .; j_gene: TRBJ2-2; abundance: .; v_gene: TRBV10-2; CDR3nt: TGCGCCAGCAACGGGCGGGCCGGGGAGCTGTTTTTT; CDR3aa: CASNGRAGELFF
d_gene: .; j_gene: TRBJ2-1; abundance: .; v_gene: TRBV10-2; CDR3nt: TGCGCCAGTGCAGGGAATTCCCTCGTCTACAATGAGCAGTTCTTC; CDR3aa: CASAGNSLVYNEQFF
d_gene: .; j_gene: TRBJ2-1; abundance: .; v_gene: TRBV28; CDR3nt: TGTGCCAGCAGTTTACATCAGGGGCCAGCCTACAATGAGCAGTTCTTC; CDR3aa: CASSLHQGPAYNEQFF
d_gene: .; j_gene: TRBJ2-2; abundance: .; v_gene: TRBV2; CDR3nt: TGTGCCAGCAGCCGTAGGTCCAACACCGGGGAGCTGTTTTTT; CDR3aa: CASSRRSNTGELFF
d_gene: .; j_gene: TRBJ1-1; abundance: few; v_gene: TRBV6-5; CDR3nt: TGTGCCAGCAGTTATGGGGGGGAGAGGGCTTTCTTT; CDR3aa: CASSYGGERAFF
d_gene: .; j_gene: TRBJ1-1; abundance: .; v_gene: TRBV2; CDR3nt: TGTGCCAGCAGTCGCACTGAAGCTTTCTTT; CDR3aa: CASSRTEAFF
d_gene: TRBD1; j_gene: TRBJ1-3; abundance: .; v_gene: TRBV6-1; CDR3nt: TGTGCCAGCAGTCCCGGGACAGGGATCAGCTCTGGAAACACCATATATTTT; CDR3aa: CASSPGTGISSGNTIYF
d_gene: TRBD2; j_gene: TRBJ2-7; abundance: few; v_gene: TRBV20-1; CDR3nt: TGCAGTGCTAGAGCCGCGGGACTAGCGGGGGCCGAGCAGTACTTC; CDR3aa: CSARAAGLAGAEQYF
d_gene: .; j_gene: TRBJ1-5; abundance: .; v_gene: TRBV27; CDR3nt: TGTGCCAGCAGGAAGATAATGGGGCAGGGCCAGGATCAGCCCCAGCATTTT; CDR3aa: CASRKIMGQGQDQPQHF
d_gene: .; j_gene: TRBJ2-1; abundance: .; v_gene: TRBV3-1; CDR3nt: TGTGCCAGCAGCCAACCAGGGCTCTACAATGAGCAGTTCTTC; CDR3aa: CASSQPGLYNEQFF
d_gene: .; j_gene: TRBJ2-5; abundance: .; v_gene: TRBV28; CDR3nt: TGTGCCACCCACAAGGGGGGTTCGGAGACCCAGTACTTC; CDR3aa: CATHKGGSETQYF
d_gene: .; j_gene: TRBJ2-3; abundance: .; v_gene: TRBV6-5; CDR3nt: TGTGCCAGCAGAGTTACATGGCGGACCACAGATACGCAGTATTTT; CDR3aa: CASRVTWRTTDTQYF